This T cell receptor beta chain comes out of a study of T cell responses to AZD1222 COVID-19 vaccine. The study's findings and limits: Regions 160-218 and 743-854 held dominance among vaccine-associated CD4 TCRs, which spanned spike.

Data came from immunoSEQ multiplex PCR; TCRdb stores just in-frame clones and leaves some out. The sample carries some 150,000 clones, more than 70% recorded once. Trimming removed 0 bases from V and 7 bases from J, with 8 bases in between. This CDR3 region has 13 residues. Germline assignment: CDR1 SGHRS and CDR2 YFSETQ. As concerns this clone: Its specificity is not known.

Second-dose recipients at about 4 or about 12 weeks were treated as one pooled group. The chain links TRBV5-1 to TRBJ2-1, with a possible D match to TRBD2 (6 bases). The TCR comes from an adult who received the AZD1222 COVID-19 vaccine. Here the sequenced sample was peripheral blood, taken 28 days after the second AZD1222 dose. The CDR3 here is CASSLAGGNEQFF. As DNA, the CDR3 is TGCGCCAGCAGCTTGGCCGGAGGGAATGAGCAGTTCTTC.